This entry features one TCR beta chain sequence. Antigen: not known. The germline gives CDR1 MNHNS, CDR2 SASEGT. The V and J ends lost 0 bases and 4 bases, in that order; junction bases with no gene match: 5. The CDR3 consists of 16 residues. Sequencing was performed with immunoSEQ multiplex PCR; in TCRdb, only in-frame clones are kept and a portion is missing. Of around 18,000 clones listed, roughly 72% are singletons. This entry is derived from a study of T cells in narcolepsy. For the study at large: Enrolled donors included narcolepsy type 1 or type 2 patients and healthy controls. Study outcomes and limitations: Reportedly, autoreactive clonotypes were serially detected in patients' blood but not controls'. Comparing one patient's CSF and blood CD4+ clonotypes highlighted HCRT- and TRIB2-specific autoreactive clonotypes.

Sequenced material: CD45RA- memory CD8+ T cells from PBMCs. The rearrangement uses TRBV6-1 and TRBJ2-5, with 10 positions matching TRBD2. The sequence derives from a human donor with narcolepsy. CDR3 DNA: TGTGCCAGCAGTGAAGCGCTAGCGGGAGTGGGAGAGACCCAGTACTTC. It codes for CASSEALAGVGETQYF.